What follows describes a single T cell receptor (beta chain). This sample was included in a study of blood T cell repertoires in COVID-19. Overall study context: Samples came from the United States, Italy and Spain, spanning acute and convalescent COVID-19. The analysed material was cDNA or gDNA that came from T cells, B-cell-depleted T cells, or PBMCs.

Germline-derived CDR1 and CDR2 are SGDLS and YYNGEE. The V end was cut by 4 bases, the J end by 0 bases, with 9 bases between. CDR3 size: 14 residues. Membership in each cohort depended on participant-reported clinical history. Per the original methods: Estimation of nucleated cell counts relied on the amplification of reference gene primers. The table came from immunoSEQ multiplex PCR; TCRdb's copy has only in-frame clones and leaves some out. V and J calls and clone size are given by that table; D and trimming were obtained from the DNA. Of approximately 150,000 clones in the sample, less than 85% were seen once.

The rearrangement uses TRBV9 and TRBJ2-3; D might be TRBD2 (5 bases). The sequenced sample was PBMCs or T cells enriched from blood (not recorded which). The TCR originated in a man in his 60s who had recovered from COVID-19. The CDR3 loop reads CASSPLASTDTQYF. For the CDR3, the DNA is TGTGCCAGCAGCCCCCTAGCTAGCACAGATACGCAGTATTTT.